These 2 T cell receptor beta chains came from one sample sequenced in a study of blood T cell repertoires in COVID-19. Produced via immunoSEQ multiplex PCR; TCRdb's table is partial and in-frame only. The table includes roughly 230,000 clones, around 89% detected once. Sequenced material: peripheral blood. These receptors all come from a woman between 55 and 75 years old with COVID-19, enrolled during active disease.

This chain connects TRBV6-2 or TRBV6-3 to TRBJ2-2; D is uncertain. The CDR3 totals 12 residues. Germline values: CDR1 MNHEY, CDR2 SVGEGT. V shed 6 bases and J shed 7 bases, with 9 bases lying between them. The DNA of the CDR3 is TGTGCCAGCAGCACGACTGTCGGGGAGCTGTTTTTT. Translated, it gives CASSTTVGELFF.

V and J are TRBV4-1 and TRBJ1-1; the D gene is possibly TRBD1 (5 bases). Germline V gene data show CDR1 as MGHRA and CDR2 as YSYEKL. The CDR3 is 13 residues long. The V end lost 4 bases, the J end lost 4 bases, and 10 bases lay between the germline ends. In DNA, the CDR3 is TGCGCCAGCAGCCGTGGACAAAGCACTGAAGCTTTCTTT. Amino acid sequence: CASSRGQSTEAFF.